A selection of T cell receptor beta chains follows, all from one sample in a study of vaccination effects on CD4 cells after COVID-19. Produced via immunoSEQ multiplex PCR; TCRdb's table is partial and in-frame only. This table holds 65,000 to 90,000 clones, over 65% found once. No antigen has been assigned to these receptors. This specimen consisted of CD4+ T cells from PBMCs cultured without peptide, obtained after COVID-19 vaccination. The receptors shown here come from a human donor who received a COVID-19 vaccine. Both conserved end residues are trimmed from each CDR3. Fields, in order: CDR3 length, V gene, J gene, CDR3 protein.

12	TRBV7-9	TRBJ1-4	ASRMAGGNEKLF
13	TRBV24-1	TRBJ2-3	ATSVSRGLGDTQY
10	TRBV6-2/TRBV6-3	TRBJ2-5	ASSSRVETQY
13	TRBV5-1	TRBJ2-2	ASRLGALGREELF
14	TRBV7-3	TRBJ2-3	ASSLTRGGGTDTQY
13	TRBV18	TRBJ2-3	ASSPGRGSTDTQY
17	TRBV4-1	TRBJ2-3	ASSLRTSGGDSSTDTQY
10	TRBV15	TRBJ1-2	ATSRDHYGYT
12	TRBV24-1	TRBJ1-2	ATSDPGGDYGYT
13	TRBV7-2	TRBJ1-5	ASSSAAGSNQPQH
13	TRBV11-2	TRBJ1-4	ASSQEGARREKLF
14	TRBV3-1/TRBV3-2	TRBJ1-6	ASSLRAGTNNSPLH
14	TRBV4-3	TRBJ2-5	ASSRAWDAKWETQY